The TCR beta chain described here comes from a study of T cell responses to AZD1222 COVID-19 vaccine. The study's findings and limits: Every sample of the repertoires postdated the peak T cell response.

Germline lookup yields CDR1 MDHEN and CDR2 SYDVKM. V shed 2 bases and J shed 0 bases, with 11 bases lying between them. CDR3 size: 15 residues. As concerns this clone: Its antigen is undetermined.

Profiling relied on immunoSEQ multiplex PCR, and the TCRdb table lists in-frame clones only, not all of them. The repertoire holds approximately 100,000 clones, around 90% seen once, with about 13% in the top ten. Sequencing used peripheral blood, obtained on day 0 of MenACWY control vaccination. The source is an adult in good health. The chain is built from TRBV28 and TRBJ2-7; D is unresolved. DNA of the CDR3: TGTGCCAGCAGTTTAGGGTGGCGGAGCTCCTACGAGCAGTACTTC. Translated, it gives CASSLGWRSSYEQYF.